The 28 T cell receptor beta chains given below trace back to one sample, sequenced in a study of blood T cell repertoires in COVID-19. Only in-frame clones appear in the TCRdb table, and some are missing; sequencing was by immunoSEQ multiplex PCR. The sample lists tens of thousands of clones, about four fifths seen once, with around 3.7% in the top ten. Sequenced material: PBMCs or T cells enriched from blood (not recorded which). These receptors all come from a woman in her 40s with acute COVID-19.

Only a few counts were recorded for this clone. J is TRBJ1-6 and V is TRBV4-1; D is unresolved. Germline-derived CDR1 and CDR2 are MGHRA and YSYEKL. With 4 bases removed from V and 13 bases from J, the gap between germline ends came to 11 bases. The CDR3 runs to 12 residues. CDR3 nucleotide sequence: TGCGCCAGCAGCCTTCTGTTCGAGCCCCTCCACTTT. Translation gives CASSLLFEPLHF.

The rearrangement uses TRBV3-1 (or the pseudogene TRBV3-2) and TRBJ1-1, with D possibly matching TRBD1 (5 bases). Trimming took 8 bases from V and 7 from J, leaving 17 bases between them. This CDR3 has 13 residues. Germline V CDR1 and CDR2: LGHDT, YNNKEL (reference sequence). The CDR3 reads CASRGLQRFEAFF. For the CDR3, the DNA is TGTGCCAGCCGGGGACTGCAGCGATTTGAAGCTTTCTTT.

V gene TRBV19 combines with J gene TRBJ1-2; no reliable D call. Trimming took off 3 bases at V and 8 bases at J, with 10 bases between the two ends. Germline-derived CDR1 and CDR2 are LNHDA and SQIVND (reference sequence). The CDR3 loop spans 12 amino acids. CDR3 sequence reads: CASSIAALGYTF. CDR3 DNA: TGTGCCAGTAGTATTGCGGCTTTGGGCTACACCTTC.

The chain employs TRBV6-2 or TRBV6-3 and TRBJ2-2; no firm D call. The V gene's germline CDR1 is MNHEY and CDR2 SVGEGT. Trimming left V 3 bases short and J 7 bases short, with 15 bases between. The CDR3 covers 15 residues. The CDR3 loop is CASSYFASFFGELFF. CDR3 in DNA: TGTGCCAGCAGTTATTTCGCAAGCTTTTTCGGGGAGCTGTTTTTT.

The J gene is TRBJ2-2, the V gene TRBV9; D not resolved. Trimming removed 4 bases from V and 7 bases from J, with 8 bases in between. CDR1 is SGDLS and CDR2 is YYNGEE in the germline V gene. The CDR3 contains 12 residues. CDR3 sequence: CASSPPRGELFF. The CDR3 DNA sequence: TGTGCCAGCAGCCCCCCCCGCGGGGAGCTGTTTTTT.

The V and J genes are TRBV18 and TRBJ2-1; 9 bases line up with TRBD2. V lost 3 bases and J lost 8; bases outside the gene matches: 8. Looked up from germline, CDR1 is KGHSH and CDR2 is LQKENI. The CDR3 is 15 residues long. CDR3: CASSPTLAGVDEQFF. The CDR3, as DNA: TGTGCCAGCTCACCGACATTAGCGGGAGTGGATGAGCAGTTCTTC.

The rearrangement uses TRBV5-6 and TRBJ1-1; 8 bases are a match to TRBD1. V lost 6 bases and J lost 4; bases outside the gene matches: 8. The CDR3 is 14 residues long. In germline, CDR1 is SGHDT, CDR2 YYEEEE. The CDR3 DNA sequence: TGTGCCAGCAACACAGGGGGATGGGTCACTGAAGCTTTCTTT. Protein sequence: CASNTGGWVTEAFF.

This clone showed up just once. The chain recombines TRBV28 with TRBJ1-3; D remains unclear. V dropped 8 bases and J dropped 5 bases, with 13 bases sitting between them. The CDR3 has 13 amino acids. CDR1 is MDHEN, CDR2 SYDVKM, per germline. The DNA of the CDR3 is TGTGCCAGCGGTCGCTTACTGAGAAACACCATATATTTT. Its translation: CASGRLLRNTIYF.

This clone was picked up one time. The chain combines TRBV24-1 with TRBJ2-3; no firm D call. The CDR3 runs 12 residues. Trimming took 3 bases from V and 6 from J, leaving 6 bases between them. Germline V gene lookup returns CDR1 KGHDR and CDR2 SFDVKD. CDR3 coding DNA: TGTGCCACCAGTGATCCGTCGGATACGCAGTATTTT. Protein sequence: CATSDPSDTQYF.

V and J are TRBV6-4 and TRBJ2-1; the D is unclear. This CDR3 comprises 15 residues. Trimming pared 3 bases from V and 0 bases from J, leaving 9 bases between. Germline lookup yields CDR1 MRHNA and CDR2 SNTAGT. In DNA form, the CDR3 reads TGTGCCAGCAGTGAAGTACCGAGCTCCTACAATGAGCAGTTCTTC. It specifies CASSEVPSSYNEQFF.

The genes are TRBV28 and TRBJ1-1; 7 positions match TRBD1. Germline-derived CDR1 and CDR2 are MDHEN and SYDVKM. V gave up 8 bases and J gave up 9 bases; unmatched junction bases: 9. This CDR3 spans 12 amino acids. The CDR3 DNA reads TGTGCCAGCGAGGGGGACAGCTTTAAAGCTTTCTTT. This encodes CASEGDSFKAFF.

V is TRBV6-5 and J is TRBJ2-7; maybe TRBD1 (6 bases). V was trimmed by 6 bases and J by 3 bases, leaving 9 bases between them. Germline loops: CDR1 MNHEY, CDR2 SVGAGI. CDR3 length: 12 amino acids. The CDR3 protein is CASSIQGYEQYF. The DNA of the CDR3 is TGTGCCAGCAGCATACAGGGCTACGAGCAGTACTTC.

The V gene is TRBV7-9, the J gene TRBJ1-1; 8 bases line up with TRBD1. Germline lookup yields CDR1 SEHNR and CDR2 FQNEAQ (reference sequence). This CDR3 contains 13 residues. J gave up 4 bases and V 5 bases, and 3 bases lay outside the gene matches. The CDR3 is CASSRQGATEAFF. CDR3 coding DNA: TGTGCCAGCAGCCGTCAGGGGGCCACTGAAGCTTTCTTT.

The chain joins TRBV15 to TRBJ2-1; maybe TRBD2 (5 bases). Trimming removed 1 base from V and 9 bases from J, with 10 bases in between. The CDR3 has 13 amino acids. Germline CDR1 and CDR2: LNHNV and YYDKDF (reference sequence). CDR3 coding DNA: TGTGCCACCAGCAGAGTAACGGAGGCTGAGCAGTTCTTC. Encoded protein: CATSRVTEAEQFF.

This chain connects TRBV5-6 to TRBJ2-7; 9 bases are a match to TRBD1. The CDR3 spans 14 residues. The V and J ends lost 3 bases and 3 bases, in that order; junction bases with no gene match: 4. CDR1 is SGHDT and CDR2 is YYEEEE in the germline V gene. The CDR3 DNA reads TGTGCCAGCAGCTGGACAGGGGCCTTCTACGAGCAGTACGTC. Protein sequence: CASSWTGAFYEQYV.

The V and J genes are TRBV19 and TRBJ2-2, with 7 bases that match TRBD1. This CDR3 spans 17 amino acids. V lost 4 bases, J lost 2 bases, and 10 bases stayed unmatched. Looked up from germline, CDR1 is LNHDA and CDR2 is SQIVND (reference sequence). Here the CDR3 reads CASSTPQGLGNTGELFF. The CDR3 DNA sequence: TGTGCCAGTAGTACTCCACAGGGGTTGGGAAACACCGGGGAGCTGTTTTTT.

The chain employs TRBV2 and TRBJ2-5, with 10 bases that match TRBD2. The V segment lost 6 bases and the J segment 5 bases; nucleotides outside the gene matches: 6. The CDR3 totals 14 residues. CDR1 SNHLY and CDR2 FYNNEI come from the germline V gene. CDR3 DNA: TGTGCCAGCAGCCTGCTAGCGGGGGTGGAGACCCAGTACTTC. Its protein product is CASSLLAGVETQYF.

CDR3 sequence (DNA): TGTGCCAGCGCGGTTACATTCTCCAGTCATGGCTACACCTTC. Its protein is CASAVTFSSHGYTF. V gene TRBV27 combines with J gene TRBJ1-2; no clear D gene. Germline values: CDR1 MNHEY, CDR2 SMNVEV (reference sequence). Trimming took off 8 bases at V and 6 bases at J, with 19 bases between the two ends. The CDR3 is made up of 14 amino acids.

This chain uses TRBV6-5 with TRBJ1-1; tentative D call: TRBD1 (6 bases). CDR1 and CDR2 (germline): MNHEY, SVGAGI. Trimming shortened V by 6 bases and J by 8 bases, and 10 bases separated the two germline ends. CDR3 size: 11 residues. For the CDR3, the DNA is TGTGCCAGCAGCCAGGGGACCGAAGCTTTCTTT. It codes for CASSQGTEAFF.

The chain recombines TRBV18 with TRBJ2-2; D is unclear. V was trimmed by 0 bases and J by 1 base, leaving 9 bases between them. Germline CDR1 reads KGHSH; CDR2 reads LQKENI. The CDR3 runs to 16 residues. CDR3 protein: CASSPPVGLNTGELFF. CDR3 DNA: TGTGCCAGCTCACCACCAGTTGGCTTGAACACCGGGGAGCTGTTTTTT.

This chain connects TRBV6-6 to TRBJ2-5, with D perhaps TRBD2 (5 bases). Per germline, CDR1 MNHNY and CDR2 SVGAGI (reference sequence). Trimming shortened V by 2 bases and J by 1 base, and 8 bases separated the two germline ends. The CDR3 is 14 amino acids. The CDR3 region is CASSYRSAQETQYF. The CDR3 DNA reads TGTGCCAGCAGTTACCGTAGCGCCCAAGAGACCCAGTACTTC.

The chain has TRBV7-2 and TRBJ2-1; 7 bases are shared with TRBD2. This CDR3 has 14 amino acids. Germline V gives CDR1 SGHTA, CDR2 FQGNSA. Losses at the gene ends were 6 bases for V and 6 bases for J; bases not matched to a gene: 8. The CDR3, as DNA: TGTGCCAGCAGTAGGACTAGTCGGCGCAATGAGCAGTTCTTC. It translates to CASSRTSRRNEQFF.

The CDR3 DNA follows: TGTGCCAGCAGCCTCCTCCGGGACAGGGGATATGAGCAGTTCTTC. Amino acid sequence: CASSLLRDRGYEQFF. The gene calls are TRBV3-1 (or the pseudogene TRBV3-2) and TRBJ2-1; 10 positions agree with TRBD1. The junction had 8 bases not matched to a gene; V was cut back by 4 bases and J by 8 bases. The CDR3 spans 15 residues. The germline CDR1 and CDR2 sequences are LGHDT and YNNKEL (reference sequence).

The chain uses TRBV7-8 and TRBJ2-3; D is perhaps TRBD2 (6 bases). Per germline, CDR1 SGHVS and CDR2 FQNEAQ. The CDR3 is 15 amino acids. Trimming took off 5 bases at V and 5 bases at J, with 17 bases between the two ends. The CDR3 spells CASSIRLEVKDTQYF. Written as DNA, the CDR3 is TGTGCCAGCAGCATCAGACTAGAGGTGAAAGATACGCAGTATTTT.

The chain combines TRBV27 with TRBJ1-3; 7 bases are a match to TRBD1. Per germline, CDR1 MNHEY and CDR2 SMNVEV (reference sequence). V was clipped by 5 bases and J by 0 bases; unmatched bases: 4. The CDR3 is 15 amino acids. CDR3 coding DNA: TGTGCCAGCAGTACGGGACAGCACTCTGGAAACACCATATATTTT. Protein product: CASSTGQHSGNTIYF.

This chain connects TRBV10-3 to TRBJ2-7; TRBD2 is a possible D gene (5 bases). V lost 10 bases and J lost 6, with 13 bases in between. The CDR3 is made up of 11 amino acids. Germline CDR1 and CDR2: ENHRY and SYGVKD. The CDR3 spells CATHGVLEQYF. The CDR3 nucleotides read TGTGCCACCCACGGGGTCCTCGAGCAGTACTTC.

The rearrangement uses TRBV5-1 and TRBJ2-7; 8 bases map to TRBD2. Trimming cost V 3 bases and J 3 bases; bases outside gene matches: 2. The CDR3 loop spans 13 amino acids. Per the germline V gene, CDR1 is SGHRS and CDR2 is YFSETQ. CDR3 nucleotides: TGCGCCAGCAGCTCGGGAGGGGTCTACGAGCAGTACTTC. Translating it yields CASSSGGVYEQYF.

The genes are TRBV2 and TRBJ2-2; tentative D call: TRBD1 (5 bases). Germline assignment: CDR1 SNHLY and CDR2 FYNNEI. Trimming took 7 bases from V and 2 from J, leaving 11 bases between them. The CDR3 length is 14 residues. CDR3 sequence: CASTMTVNTGELFF. The CDR3 DNA sequence: TGTGCCAGCACCATGACAGTCAACACCGGGGAGCTGTTTTTT.